Reported below is one T cell receptor beta chain. The antigen is unknown. Germline V CDR1 and CDR2: SQVTM, ANQGSEA. With 2 bases removed from V and 10 bases from J, the gap between germline ends came to 12 bases. The CDR3 covers 12 residues. The assay was immunoSEQ multiplex PCR, and TCRdb's table has in-frame clones only and misses some. The sample lists approximately 15,000 clones, around 81% seen once, with approximately 17% in the top ten. This sample is drawn from a study of cytotoxic CD8 clonotypes in ibrutinib-treated CLL. Whole-study results and caveats: At the start, clonality exceeded age-matched healthy donors and followed circulating CD8+ T-cell counts.

The V gene is TRBV29-1, the J gene TRBJ2-1, with D tentatively TRBD2 (6 bases). The receptor was isolated from a human donor with chronic lymphocytic leukemia. Sample: PBMCs, taken before ibrutinib treatment. CDR3 DNA: TGCAGCGTTGAACGGGGGTGGGGCGAGCAGTTCTTC. It encodes CSVERGWGEQFF.